These T cell receptor beta chains were read from a single sample in a study of T cell changes during pregnancy in multiple sclerosis. Libraries were prepared by immunoSEQ multiplex PCR; TCRdb keeps only in-frame clonotypes and omits some of them. The sample lists 65,000 to 95,000 clones, about 89% occurring once. Sample: peripheral blood, taken before pregnancy. The receptors derive from a female donor with multiple sclerosis, enrolled in a pregnancy study. Each CDR3 is given with its conserved first and last residue. The order of the fields is V gene, D gene, J gene, clone size, CDR3 protein, CDR3 DNA. The D gene is left open where the match is weak. Size is stated for part of the rows, as once, few or many counts, or as a class when the clone is expanded.

TRBV6-1	TRBD2	TRBJ2-5	many	CASSELAGGQETQYF	TGTGCCAGCAGTGAACTAGCGGGGGGGCAAGAGACCCAGTACTTC
TRBV14	NA	TRBJ1-2	NA	CASSQESYGYTF	TGTGCCAGCAGCCAAGAGAGCTATGGCTACACCTTC
TRBV19	TRBD1	TRBJ1-4	NA	CASSSTIGTGSEKLFF	TGTGCCAGTAGTTCTACCATCGGGACAGGCAGTGAAAAACTGTTTTTT
TRBV11-2	NA	TRBJ1-4	NA	CASSRGGRGNEKLFF	TGTGCCAGCAGCCGAGGAGGGCGGGGTAATGAAAAACTGTTTTTT
TRBV30	NA	TRBJ1-4	NA	CACNRDMNEKLFF	TGTGCCTGTAACCGGGACATGAATGAAAAACTGTTTTTT
TRBV19	NA	TRBJ1-2	NA	CATTQGWYGYTF	TGTGCCACCACCCAGGGATGGTATGGCTACACCTTC
TRBV19	TRBD1	TRBJ1-2	once	CASSRDRGTNTNYGYTF	TGTGCCAGTAGCAGAGACAGGGGCACTAATACTAACTATGGCTACACCTTC
TRBV6-6	TRBD2	TRBJ2-1	NA	CASSYRDYWGEQFF	TGTGCCAGCAGTTACAGGGACTATTGGGGTGAGCAGTTCTTC
TRBV5-6	NA	TRBJ1-6	NA	CASSLASNSPLHF	TGTGCCAGCAGCTTGGCTTCTAATTCACCCCTCCACTTT
TRBV28	NA	TRBJ2-3	NA	CASKVTGILRADTQYF	TGTGCCAGCAAGGTCACAGGGATTCTACGTGCAGATACGCAGTATTTT
TRBV28	NA	TRBJ1-5	NA	CASTPGGRGEGQPQHF	TGTGCCAGCACTCCTGGGGGAAGAGGGGAGGGACAGCCCCAGCATTTT
TRBV7-2	TRBD2	TRBJ2-1	NA	CASNRGGGRDEQFF	TGTGCCAGCAACCGCGGGGGGGGGCGCGATGAGCAGTTCTTC
TRBV4-3	NA	TRBJ2-3	NA	CASSQDLGTDTQYF	TGCGCCAGCAGCCAAGATCTAGGCACAGATACGCAGTATTTT
TRBV7-2	TRBD2	TRBJ2-5	NA	CASSRGGGSRTQYF	TGTGCCAGCAGCCGCGGGGGTGGATCGAGGACCCAGTACTTC
TRBV13	NA	TRBJ1-2	NA	CASSLSNNYGYTF	TGTGCCAGCAGCTTAAGCAACAACTATGGCTACACCTTC
TRBV7-2	TRBD2	TRBJ2-1	NA	CASSFSSGGYNEQFF	TGTGCCAGCAGCTTCTCTAGCGGGGGTTACAATGAGCAGTTCTTC
TRBV7-6	NA	TRBJ2-1	NA	CASSLDRDDEQFF	TGTGCCAGCAGCTTAGACAGGGATGATGAGCAGTTCTTC
TRBV28	NA	TRBJ2-4	NA	CASSLRTGREPDF	TGTGCCAGCAGTCTACGGACAGGGAGGGAGCCGGACTTC
TRBV15	NA	TRBJ1-5	NA	CASPVDQGRSAWHF	TGTGCCTCGCCCGTGGATCAAGGGAGGTCGGCCTGGCATTTT
TRBV6-5	NA	TRBJ1-3	NA	CASSYFGEPGNTIYF	TGTGCCAGCAGTTACTTCGGGGAGCCTGGAAACACCATATATTTT
TRBV5-6	NA	TRBJ1-2	NA	CASSYLVQGTYGYTF	TGTGCCAGCAGTTACCTTGTCCAGGGCACCTATGGCTACACCTTC
TRBV28	NA	TRBJ1-1	NA	CASSPLLLNTEAFF	TGTGCCAGCAGTCCTCTTCTTTTGAACACTGAAGCTTTCTTT
TRBV19	NA	TRBJ2-6	NA	CASSTGNSGANVLTF	TGTGCCAGTAGTACGGGGAACTCTGGGGCCAACGTCCTGACTTTC
TRBV11-2	NA	TRBJ2-6	NA	CASSPGTYNVLTF	TGTGCCAGCAGCCCAGGGACATATAACGTCCTGACTTTC
TRBV4-1	TRBD1	TRBJ1-5	NA	CASGRQGADQPQHF	TGCGCCAGCGGACGACAGGGGGCTGATCAGCCCCAGCATTTT
TRBV5-4	TRBD2	TRBJ2-2	NA	CASSRDLVASGNTGELFF	TGTGCCAGCAGCAGGGACTTGGTGGCTAGCGGGAACACCGGGGAGCTGTTTTTT
TRBV19	NA	TRBJ1-4	NA	CASSYRARTEKLFF	TGTGCCAGTAGTTACAGGGCCCGGACCGAAAAACTGTTTTTT
TRBV28	NA	TRBJ1-3	once	CASRKDRFSGNTIYF	TGTGCCAGCAGAAAAGACAGGTTCTCTGGAAACACCATATATTTT
TRBV10-2	NA	TRBJ2-5	once	CASSPIQQETQYF	TGCGCCAGCAGTCCGATTCAGCAAGAGACCCAGTACTTC
TRBV9	TRBD1	TRBJ2-3	NA	CASSKFRGQSTDTQYF	TGTGCCAGCAGCAAGTTTAGGGGACAGAGCACAGATACGCAGTATTTT
TRBV4-3	TRBD1	TRBJ1-6	NA	CASSLRTGRSYNSPLHF	TGCGCCAGCAGCCTAAGGACAGGCCGCTCCTATAATTCACCCCTCCACTTT
TRBV25-1	NA	TRBJ2-1	NA	CASSDPAFGNEQFF	TGTGCCAGCAGTGATCCAGCTTTCGGGAATGAGCAGTTCTTC
TRBV4-3	TRBD2	TRBJ2-7	NA	CASSRLLAGAYEQYF	TGCGCCAGCAGCCGACTACTAGCGGGGGCCTACGAGCAGTACTTC
TRBV6-7	TRBD1	TRBJ1-1	once	CASSYRGQGVFTEAFF	TGTGCCAGCAGTTACCGGGGACAGGGGGTGTTCACTGAAGCTTTCTTT
TRBV9	TRBD2	TRBJ2-5	NA	CASSVLAGAQETQYF	TGTGCCAGCAGCGTCCTAGCGGGGGCCCAAGAGACCCAGTACTTC